This record concerns one T cell receptor beta chain sequence. What it binds is not known. This entry comes from a study of cytomegalovirus exposure and HLA in healthy donors. Whole-study findings and limits: By a later analysis, the bulk of CMV-associated TCR beta chains appeared HLA-restricted. TCR beta chain V- and J-gene trimming was linked, in a later analysis, to a missense variant in DCLRE1C.

The V gene's germline CDR1 is WSHSY and CDR2 SAAADI. Trimming pared 3 bases from V and 6 bases from J, leaving 9 bases between. CDR3 length: 13 residues. The PCR ran on 60 Vbeta and 13 Jbeta primers. Method: immunoSEQ multiplex PCR; TCRdb's copy keeps in-frame clones and lacks some. This table holds under 200,000 clones, around 77% found once. Sequencing used PBMCs. This sequence was found in a man aged 55-75 years in good health and CMV-seronegative. The V call is TRBV10-2, the J call TRBJ1-5; tentatively, D is TRBD1 (5 bases). CDR3: CASSDFGGQPQHF. The DNA of the CDR3 is TGCGCCAGCAGTGATTTCGGGGGTCAGCCCCAGCATTTT.